This note documents a single TCR beta chain sequence. In its sample, this clonotype was seen a few times. What this receptor recognizes is not known. No much larger clonotype is one base removed from it; base qualities were not supplied. The entry originates in a study of T-cell reconstitution after alpha-beta-depleted transplantation in children (dated by TCRdb to the mid-2010s). Notes on the research overall: T-cell immune reconstitution after TCRalphabeta/CD19-depleted allogeneic hematopoietic cell transplantation in children was quantitatively tracked in the study by means of TCR repertoire profiling.

Results and caveats for the whole study, not just this receptor: The apparently early recovery of alphabetaT-cell counts about two months after transplant reportedly depended on only several hundred rapidly expanded clones that came from non-depleted graft cells. The high TCRbeta diversity at day 60 in some patients was ascribed to recipient T cells and intrathymic progenitors that had survived conditioning. Hyperexpanded clone frequencies declined over subsequent months; after one year, T-cell counts and TCRbeta diversity were mostly attributed to newly produced T cells.

CDR3 length: 12 amino acids, cysteine to phenylalanine. Only the CDR3 part of the read is kept: 36 bases, read in frame from the first base. CDR1 and CDR2 (KGHDR, SFDVKD) derive from the germline V gene. The germline ends are 11 bases apart after V is trimmed by 12 bases and J by 0 bases. In the paper's terms, the treatment or condition label means: allogeneic hematopoietic cell transplantation with graft depleted of TCRalphabeta T cells and CD19 B cells. The transplant recipients were children given TCRalphabeta/CD19-depleted allogeneic hematopoietic cell grafts. The library came from PCR. Sequencing was carried out with an Illumina HiSeq 2500. TCR library preparation used molecular barcoding, with unique molecular identifiers applied to normalize quantification of the TCRbeta repertoire. TCRdb reprocessing: public reads trimmed at Q25 with fastp, clones called with MiXCR, in-frame beta chains kept. Rows with a matching CDR3 protein are joined into one entry that keeps the most common DNA and genes. The sample yields 450,000 to 550,000 distinct CDR3 sequences; roughly an eighth were counted once. Clones ranked in the top ten supply 13% to 15% of the sample.

This material consisted of PBMCs, mostly from graft donor cells, taken 180 days after TCRalphabeta/CD19-depleted stem cell transplant. The sequence was collected from a female patient aged 2 to 10 who had a stem cell transplant for aplastic anemia, so the T cells may come from the graft donor. Here the chain combines TRBV24-1 and TRBJ2-7; TRBD2 could be the D gene, as 6 bases match. The CDR3 corresponds to CAADGSSYEQYF. The DNA is as follows: TGTGCCGCCGACGGGAGCTCCTACGAGCAGTACTTC.